This TCR beta chain was sequenced in a study of control samples from healthy donors and cancer patients. Per germline, CDR1 SGHDT and CDR2 YYEEEE. There are 13 residues in the CDR3. V lost 4 bases to trimming and J lost 4 bases, with 11 bases between them. The repertoire was sequenced with immunoSEQ multiplex PCR; TCRdb's copy has only in-frame clones and lacks some. The sample carries about 97,000 clones, roughly 91% recorded once. The specimen sequenced was blood. This receptor was taken from a man in his thirties or forties in good health. The chain links TRBV5-6 to TRBJ1-1, with D unclear. CDR3 residues: CASSRGVVTEAFF. Here the CDR3 DNA reads TGTGCCAGCAGCCGCGGGGTAGTCACTGAAGCTTTCTTT.